Below, 15 T cell receptor beta chains from the same sample are listed, as sequenced in a study of radiotherapy plus CTLA-4 blockade in lung cancer. Measured with immunoSEQ multiplex PCR; TCRdb has only the in-frame clones, and not every one. The sample contains some 110,000 clones, 81% of which appear only once. Sequences were derived from peripheral blood, sampled from a patient treated with radiotherapy plus ipilimumab. The receptors shown here come from a human donor with non-small cell lung cancer that progressed on radiotherapy plus ipilimumab. Some clones in this sample may be carry-over from other donors' samples.

The chain is built from TRBV19 and TRBJ2-1, with 9 bases aligning to TRBD2. V was pared by 1 base and J by 10 bases, with 8 bases of the junction left unmatched. There are 15 residues in the CDR3. CDR1 and CDR2 from the germline V gene are LNHDA and SQIVND (reference sequence). CDR3 in DNA: TGTGCCAGTAGTATAGGCGCGGGGGGGCCTTACGAGCAGTTCTTC. Translation gives CASSIGAGGPYEQFF.

This clone was seen more than once but under ten times. This sequence joins TRBV27 and TRBJ2-7, with TRBD1 identical over 9 bases. J gave up 1 base and V 8 bases, and 6 bases lay outside the gene matches. The CDR3 extends over 14 amino acids. Germline V CDR1 and CDR2: MNHEY, SMNVEV (reference sequence). The CDR3 nucleotides read TGTGCCAGCCAAGGGACAGGGAGTTCCTACGAGCAGTACTTC. Amino acid sequence: CASQGTGSSYEQYF.

The chain joins TRBV5-1 to TRBJ2-7; D possibly corresponds to TRBD1 (6 bases). Germline values: CDR1 SGHRS, CDR2 YFSETQ. This CDR3 is built from 16 residues. V lost 0 bases to trimming and J lost 0 bases, with 13 bases between them. CDR3 sequence: CASSLGRTAVSYEQYF. CDR3 nucleotides: TGCGCCAGCAGCTTGGGACGGACAGCCGTCTCCTACGAGCAGTACTTC. The whole variable domain, remainder taken from reference TRBV5-1 and TRBJ2-7, is KAGVTQTPRYLIKTRGQQVTLSCSPISGHRSVSWYQQTPGQGLQFLFEYFSETQRNKGNFPGRFSGRQFSNSRSEMNVSTLELGDSALYLCASSLGRTAVSYEQYFGPGTRLTVT.

The chain has TRBV28 and TRBJ1-6, with TRBD1 identical over 10 bases. This CDR3 has 17 amino acids. The germline gives CDR1 MDHEN, CDR2 SYDVKM. Unmatched junction bases numbered 13, after V lost 5 bases and J lost 9 bases. CDR3 bases: TGTGCCAGCAGTCTCCCGGGGGGGACAGGGGCTCGTTCACCCCTCCACTTT. It specifies CASSLPGGTGARSPLHF. Full variable domain (missing parts from reference TRBV28 and TRBJ1-6): DVKVTQSSRYLVKRTGEKVFLECVQDMDHENMFWYRQDPGLGLRLIYFSYDVKMKEKGDIPEGYSVSREKKERFSLILESASTNQTSMYLCASSLPGGTGARSPLHFGNGTRLTVT.

The chain has TRBV29-1 and TRBJ2-7; D tentatively fits TRBD1 or TRBD2 (5 bases each). The CDR3 extends over 15 amino acids. Germline V gene lookup returns CDR1 SQVTM and CDR2 ANQGSEA. V was cut by 1 base and J by 9 bases, with 22 bases left in between. The CDR3 is CSVEAFMSEGLRQYF. CDR3 in DNA: TGCAGCGTTGAAGCTTTTATGAGTGAGGGGTTGAGGCAGTACTTC.

CDR3 sequence (DNA): TGTGCCACCAGCTATAGACAGGTTAATTCACCCCTCCACTTT. It codes for CATSYRQVNSPLHF. V gene TRBV15 combines with J gene TRBJ1-6, with D possibly TRBD1 on 6 matching bases. This CDR3 has 14 amino acids. Trimming pared 5 bases from V and 6 bases from J, leaving 11 bases between. Germline V gene lookup returns CDR1 LNHNV and CDR2 YYDKDF (reference sequence). The full variable domain, with the rest looked up from reference TRBV15 and TRBJ1-6, is DAMVIQNPRYQVTQFGKPVTLSCSQTLNHNVMYWYQQKSSQAPKLLFHYYDKDFNNEADTPDNFQSRRPNTSFCFLDIRSPGLGDTAMYLCATSYRQVNSPLHFGNGTRLTVT.

In its sample, this clone was seen a few times. The J gene is TRBJ2-2, the V gene TRBV19; no reliable D call. Germline V gives CDR1 LNHDA, CDR2 SQIVND (reference sequence). The CDR3 has 13 residues. V lost 6 bases and J lost 4, with 9 bases in between. CDR3 loop: CASRKVVTGELFF. CDR3 bases: TGTGCCAGTAGGAAGGTGGTCACCGGGGAGCTGTTTTTT. The full variable domain, in which reference TRBV19 and TRBJ2-2 provide the parts outside the CDR3, is DGGITQSPKYLFRKEGQNVTLSCEQNLNHDAMYWYRQDPGQGLRLIYYSQIVNDFQKGDIAEGYSVSREKKESFPLTVTSAQKNPTAFYLCASRKVVTGELFFGEGSRLTVL.

The chain combines TRBV7-9 with TRBJ2-3, with TRBD1 as a possible D gene (5 bases). This CDR3 has 18 residues. Trimming cost V 5 bases and J 4 bases, with 25 bases left between them. Per germline, CDR1 SEHNR and CDR2 FQNEAQ (reference sequence). CDR3 loop: CASSQILVGPGISDTQYF. For the CDR3, the DNA is TGTGCCAGCAGCCAGATCCTGGTAGGGCCAGGGATTTCAGATACGCAGTATTTT.

The sample holds many counts of this clone. The CDR3: CASSGVGKVNTGELFF. As DNA, the CDR3 is TGTGCCAGCAGTGGGGTAGGGAAGGTTAACACCGGGGAGCTGTTTTTT. The gene calls are TRBV25-1 and TRBJ2-2; D gene ambiguous. This CDR3 is built from 16 residues. The V gene lost 4 bases and the J gene lost 2 bases, with 14 bases spanning the gap. From germline, CDR1 is MGHDK and CDR2 SYGVNS.

The CDR3 nucleotides are TGCGCCAGCAGCCAAGAGCTATTAGGGGAGACCCAGTACTTC. It yields the protein CASSQELLGETQYF. The chain combines TRBV4-3 with TRBJ2-5; unclear D gene. Germline lookup yields CDR1 LGHNA and CDR2 YSLEER. The ends were cut back, 0 bases at V and 5 bases at J, with 10 bases in the middle. This CDR3 has 14 amino acids.

This clone was counted between two and nine times. This rearrangement joins TRBV4-2 to TRBJ2-7; D unresolved. CDR1 LGHNA and CDR2 YNFKEQ come from the germline V gene. V lost 0 bases to trimming and J lost 2 bases, with 8 bases between them. The CDR3 extends over 14 amino acids. The CDR3 loop is CASSQDLWTYEQYF. The CDR3 DNA follows: TGTGCCAGCAGCCAAGATCTTTGGACCTACGAGCAGTACTTC.

The genes are TRBV28 and TRBJ2-5; D perhaps matches TRBD1 (5 bases). There are 14 residues in the CDR3. Germline V gene sequence: CDR1 MDHEN, CDR2 SYDVKM. Trimming left V 6 bases short and J 6 bases short, with 17 bases between. The CDR3 DNA sequence: TGTGCCAGCAGCCCCACGCAGGGCGGACAGACCCAGTACTTC. Amino acid sequence: CASSPTQGGQTQYF.

This clone was found once. The chain links TRBV13 to TRBJ1-2; D not resolved. The ends were cut back, 5 bases at V and 6 bases at J, with 19 bases in the middle. Germline V lookup: CDR1 PRHDT, CDR2 FYEKMQ (reference sequence). This CDR3 is built from 15 residues. The CDR3 is CASSPDQTYTNGYTF. The CDR3 bases are TGTGCCAGCAGCCCGGACCAAACCTACACCAATGGCTACACCTTC.

The V call is TRBV19, the J call TRBJ1-4, with TRBD1 matching over 8 bases. V was pared by 8 bases and J by 13 bases, with 12 bases of the junction left unmatched. Germline-derived CDR1 and CDR2 are LNHDA and SQIVND (reference sequence). This CDR3 has 13 residues. Here the CDR3 DNA reads TGTGCCAGTTTGGACAGGGCCGTATCGGGACTGTTTTTT. Encoded protein: CASLDRAVSGLFF. Drawing the rest from reference TRBV19 and TRBJ1-4, the complete variable domain is DGGITQSPKYLFRKEGQNVTLSCEQNLNHDAMYWYRQDPGQGLRLIYYSQIVNDFQKGDIAEGYSVSREKKESFPLTVTSAQKNPTAFYLCASLDRAVSGLFFGSGTQLSVL.

The chain uses TRBV7-3 and TRBJ2-3, with 7 positions matching TRBD1. This CDR3 region has 14 residues. Germline CDR1 and CDR2: SGHTA and FQGTGA. V lost 2 bases to trimming and J lost 3 bases; unmatched junction nucleotides: 2. The CDR3 DNA reads as TGTGCCAGCAGCTTATCGACAGGGACAGATACGCAGTATTTT. It specifies CASSLSTGTDTQYF.